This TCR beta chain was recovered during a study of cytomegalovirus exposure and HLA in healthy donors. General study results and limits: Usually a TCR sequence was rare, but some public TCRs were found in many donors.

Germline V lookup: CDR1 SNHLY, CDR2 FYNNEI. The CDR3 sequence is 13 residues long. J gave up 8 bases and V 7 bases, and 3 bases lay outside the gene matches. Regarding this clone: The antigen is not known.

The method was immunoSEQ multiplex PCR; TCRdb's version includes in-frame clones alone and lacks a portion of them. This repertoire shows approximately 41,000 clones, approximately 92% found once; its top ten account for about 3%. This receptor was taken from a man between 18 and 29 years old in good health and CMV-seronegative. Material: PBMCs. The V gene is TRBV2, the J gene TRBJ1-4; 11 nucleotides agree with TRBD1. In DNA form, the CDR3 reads TGTGCCAGCAAGGGACAGGGGGGAGAAAAACTGTTTTTT. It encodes CASKGQGGEKLFF. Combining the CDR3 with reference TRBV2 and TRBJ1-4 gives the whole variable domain EPEVTQTPSHQVTQMGQEVILRCVPISNHLYFYWYRQILGQKVEFLVSFYNNEISEKSEIFDDQFSVERPDGSNFTLKIRSTKLEDSAMYFCASKGQGGEKLFFGSGTQLSVL.